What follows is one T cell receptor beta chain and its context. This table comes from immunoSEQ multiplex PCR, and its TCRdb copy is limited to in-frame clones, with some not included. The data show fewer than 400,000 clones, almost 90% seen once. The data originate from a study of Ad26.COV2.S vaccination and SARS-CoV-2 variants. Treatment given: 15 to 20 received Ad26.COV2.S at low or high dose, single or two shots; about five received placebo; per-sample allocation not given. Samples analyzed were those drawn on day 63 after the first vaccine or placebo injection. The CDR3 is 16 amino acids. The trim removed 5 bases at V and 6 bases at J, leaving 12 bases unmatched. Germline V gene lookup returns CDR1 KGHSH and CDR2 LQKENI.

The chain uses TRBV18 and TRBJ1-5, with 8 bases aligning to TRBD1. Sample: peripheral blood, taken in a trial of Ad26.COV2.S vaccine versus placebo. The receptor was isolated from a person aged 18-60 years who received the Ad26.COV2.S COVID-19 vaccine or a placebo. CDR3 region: CASSKAQGAGTQPQHF. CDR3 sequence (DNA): TGTGCCAGCTCAAAGGCCCAGGGGGCCGGGACTCAGCCCCAGCATTTT.